What follows describes a single TCR beta chain. Its target is unknown. These data originate in a study of shared clonotypes between healthy human individuals. At the level of the study: Used for every donor were three CD4 naive, three CD4 memory, two CD8 naive and one CD8 memory plate.

Points from the study as a whole: A small donor pool kept down the genetic and exposure-history diversity that was represented.

Sorted-subset replicate PCRs used roughly 220 ng DNA, about 30,000 T cell genomes. Here immunoSEQ multiplex PCR was the method, and the copy in TCRdb shows in-frame clones only, minus some. The sample comprises 1.5 million to 2.5 million clones, less than 95% of which are singletons, and approximately 1% rests with the top ten. The CDR3 spans 17 residues. Trimming shortened V by 0 bases and J by 0 bases, and 11 bases separated the two germline ends. The germline gives CDR1 SGHNT, CDR2 YENEEA. Naive-designated CD8 cells lacked CD45RO, were positively enriched for CCR7, and omitted terminally differentiated effector memory CD45RA+ cells.

The TCR originated in a man aged 18 to 30 in good health. This chain uses TRBV11-3 with TRBJ2-2, with D perhaps TRBD1 (6 bases). Sequencing input: naive CD8+ T cells sorted from blood. The CDR3 reads CASSLETGPPNTGELFF. The CDR3 bases are TGTGCCAGCAGCTTAGAGACAGGTCCTCCGAACACCGGGGAGCTGTTTTTT.